Shown below are 5 T cell receptor beta chains from a single sample sequenced in a study of blood T cell repertoires in COVID-19 (dated by TCRdb to 2018 to 2021). The protocol used for the library was the immunoSEQ multiplex PCR assay. This immuneACCESS table, as held by TCRdb, lists in-frame sequences with V and J called but not all clones. Of the missing ones, under half trace to an unresolved V gene in checked studies; the others have no known cause. The sample has fewer than 350,000 clones on record, about 89% of them singletons. The ten largest clones take up around 8.8% of the sample. Sample: peripheral blood. Receptor source: a man in his forties or fifties with active or convalescent COVID-19.

The rearrangement joins TRBV11-3 to TRBJ2-5; the D gene is possibly TRBD1 (5 bases). Germline CDR1 reads SGHNT; CDR2 reads YENEEA. The CDR3 sequence is 14 residues long. Trimming took off 2 bases at V and 1 base at J, with 8 bases between the two ends. This CDR3 reads CASSLRQSQETQYF. The CDR3 DNA follows: TGTGCCAGCAGCTTAAGACAGAGCCAAGAGACCCAGTACTTC.

The CDR3 sequence is CASIETPGTDTQYF. CDR3 nucleotide sequence: TGTGCCAGCATTGAGACTCCAGGGACAGATACGCAGTATTTT. The J gene is TRBJ2-3, the V gene TRBV2; possibly TRBD1 for D (5 bases). The CDR3 consists of 14 residues. CDR1 and CDR2 from the germline V gene are SNHLY and FYNNEI. Trimming cost V 7 bases and J 3 bases, with 14 bases left between them.

This clone has only one observation. The chain carries TRBV28 and TRBJ2-3; the D gene is possibly TRBD2 (5 bases). The CDR3 is 16 residues long. Germline CDR1 reads MDHEN; CDR2 reads SYDVKM. Trimming stripped 8 bases from V and 0 bases from J, with 18 bases between. The CDR3 nucleotides read TGTGCCAGCGTCGGAGGTCTGGGGTTTAGCACAGATACGCAGTATTTT. The encoded protein is CASVGGLGFSTDTQYF.

The chain couples TRBV5-4 to TRBJ1-2, with 9 nucleotides matching TRBD1. Trimming cost V 6 bases and J 4 bases; bases outside gene matches: 10. The length of the CDR3 is 15 residues. CDR1 is SGHNT and CDR2 is YYREEE in the germline V gene (reference sequence). CDR3 DNA: TGTGCCAGCACCCCAACGGGACAGGGCCTCTATGGCTACACCTTC. Its protein product is CASTPTGQGLYGYTF.

The sample holds a few counts of this clone. The J gene is TRBJ1-2, the V gene TRBV30, with a tentative D call TRBD1 (5 bases). Germline lookup yields CDR1 GTSNPN and CDR2 SVGIG (reference sequence). Trimming shortened V by 5 bases and J by 8 bases, and 15 bases separated the two germline ends. This CDR3 has 12 residues. CDR3 sequence: CAWGLGAGGYTF. Here the CDR3 DNA reads TGTGCCTGGGGCTTAGGGGCAGGAGGCTACACCTTC.